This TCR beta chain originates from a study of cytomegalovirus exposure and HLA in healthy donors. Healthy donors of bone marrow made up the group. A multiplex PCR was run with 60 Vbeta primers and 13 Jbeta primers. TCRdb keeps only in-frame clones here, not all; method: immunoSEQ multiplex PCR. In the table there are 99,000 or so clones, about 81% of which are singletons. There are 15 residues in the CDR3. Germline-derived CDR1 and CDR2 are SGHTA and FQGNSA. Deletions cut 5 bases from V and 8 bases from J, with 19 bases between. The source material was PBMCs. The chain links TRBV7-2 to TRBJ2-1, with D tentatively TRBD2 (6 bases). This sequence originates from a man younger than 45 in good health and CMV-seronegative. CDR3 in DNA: TGTGCCAGCAGCCCACAAACGGGGGAGCGCGATGAGCAGTTCTTC. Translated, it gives CASSPQTGERDEQFF. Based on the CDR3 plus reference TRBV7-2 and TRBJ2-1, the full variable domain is GAGVSQSPSNKVTEKGKDVELRCDPISGHTALYWYRQSLGQGLEFLIYFQGNSAPDKSGLPSDRFSAERTGGSVSTLTIQRTQQEDSAVYLCASSPQTGERDEQFFGPGTRLTVL.